This is a list of T cell receptor beta chains from one sample in a study of blood T cell repertoires in COVID-19. Here immunoSEQ multiplex PCR was the method, and the copy in TCRdb shows in-frame clones only, minus some. Among about 220,000 clones, about 86% were seen once, and the ten largest hold roughly 3%. The sample consisted of peripheral blood. The receptors here all came from a woman in her twenties or thirties who had recovered from COVID-19. Each CDR3 is given with its conserved first and last residue. D genes are given only for firm matches.

TRBV27	TRBJ1-6	TRBD1	CASSLFPLGTGQSSYNSPLHF
TRBV19	TRBJ2-6	TRBD1	CASGKTGGSGANVLTF
TRBV4-2	TRBJ2-5	TRBD2	CASSQVGKGHRWDYQIQETQYF
TRBV3-1/TRBV3-2	TRBJ2-7	TRBD2	CASSPASGGPYEQYF
TRBV6-5	TRBJ2-2	TRBD2	CASSSLGGDTGELFF
TRBV29-1	TRBJ2-5	-	CSVDRGLYETQYF
TRBV7-9	TRBJ2-1	TRBD1	CASSSTGTGHNEQFF
TRBV5-6	TRBJ2-3	-	CASSLYFRDADTQYF
TRBV29-1	TRBJ2-3	TRBD1	CSAQTGQSRTDTQYF
TRBV15	TRBJ1-1	-	CATSRDVSMNTEAFF
TRBV6-4	TRBJ2-3	TRBD2	CASSVRGEGTDTQYF
TRBV29-1	TRBJ2-1	-	CSVGSNEQFF
TRBV6-2/TRBV6-3	TRBJ1-4	-	CASSWGLPVLELFF
TRBV6-5	TRBJ2-7	-	CASGRYEQYF
TRBV18	TRBJ2-5	-	CASSPPSEGAQYF
TRBV19	TRBJ2-5	TRBD2	CASSRTSGGQETQYF
TRBV27	TRBJ2-1	TRBD2	CASSLFTGGVHEQFF
TRBV10-1	TRBJ2-2	TRBD1	CASRPDRVGGELFF
TRBV14	TRBJ1-3	-	CASSLGGRIFGNTIYF
TRBV27	TRBJ2-1	-	CASSLYAGVSSYNEQFF
TRBV6-2/TRBV6-3	TRBJ2-7	TRBD1	CASSYKGGQNEQYF
TRBV7-2	TRBJ2-1	TRBD2	CASNRGSGGGAHEQFF
TRBV4-3	TRBJ2-7	-	CASSHQIVGYEQYF
TRBV9	TRBJ2-2	TRBD2	CASSHPLAGGPWTGELFF
TRBV9	TRBJ1-2	TRBD1	CASSVATGQGFQDGYTF
TRBV9	TRBJ2-1	TRBD2	CASSVSGGASYNEQFF
TRBV6-5	TRBJ1-1	-	CASRATGVAEAFF
TRBV6-5	TRBJ2-7	-	CASSYSIIQGIYEQYF
TRBV6-6	TRBJ2-5	TRBD1	CASSLTKGQFQETQYF
TRBV5-1	TRBJ1-1	TRBD1	CASSLGGREAFF
TRBV2	TRBJ2-7	TRBD2	CASSGDRPGGTSGGEQYF
TRBV5-4	TRBJ2-1	-	CASSSEGEQFF
TRBV7-2	TRBJ1-4	-	CASSRSDREKLFF
TRBV7-3	TRBJ1-6	-	CASSSGRLNSPLHF
TRBV7-2	TRBJ1-2	TRBD1	CASSSADRGSGYTF
TRBV6-1	TRBJ1-2	-	CASSEAREYGYTF
TRBV27	TRBJ1-2	-	CASSSGDGYTF
TRBV2	TRBJ2-5	-	CATQKERTARETQYF
TRBV6-6	TRBJ1-1	TRBD1	CASSPRQGGTAFF
TRBV6-2/TRBV6-3	TRBJ1-2	TRBD1	CASSQIQGSRYGYTF
TRBV13	TRBJ2-7	-	CASSFGQGGYRQYF
TRBV6-2/TRBV6-3	TRBJ2-3	-	CASSYSNRGSTDTQYF
TRBV2	TRBJ2-1	TRBD2	CASSESWTSGGNNEQFF
TRBV4-2	TRBJ1-4	TRBD1	CASSQVGGQDEKLFF
TRBV10-3	TRBJ1-2	-	CAISESGVQEYGYTF
TRBV30	TRBJ1-1	-	CAWSRQANTEAFF
TRBV28	TRBJ1-5	-	CASSLPGKNQPQHF
TRBV30	TRBJ2-7	TRBD1	CAWTSGGASYEQYF
TRBV5-5	TRBJ1-4	TRBD1	CASSLWVGQVIEKLFF
TRBV4-1	TRBJ2-2	TRBD1	CASSDRGRNTGELFF
TRBV7-6	TRBJ2-3	-	CASSLAVPLGGRGTDTQYF
TRBV19	TRBJ1-1	-	CASSIEGAGPEAFF
TRBV19	TRBJ1-1	-	CASSIERHMNTEAFF
TRBV30	TRBJ2-7	TRBD2	CAWSRGASGATYEQYF
TRBV2	TRBJ2-1	-	CASRDSSYNEQFF
TRBV7-2	TRBJ2-2	TRBD1	CASSLGRGRGTGELFF
TRBV29-1	TRBJ2-1	-	CSVVFIPNEQFF
TRBV7-3	TRBJ2-3	-	CASSTQGSTDTQYF